Listed below are T cell receptor beta chains from one sample, sequenced in a study of T-cell reconstitution after alpha-beta-depleted transplantation in children. TCRdb called the PCR reads again in MiXCR, with one record for every CDR3 protein. This sample has about 980,000 distinct CDR3 sequences, with about 29% found just once. Material: PBMCs, mostly from graft donor cells, obtained 360 days after TCRalphabeta/CD19-depleted stem cell transplant. All receptors come from a boy under three years old who had a stem cell transplant for SCID, so the T cells may come from the graft donor. Each CDR3 is given with its conserved first and last residue. Fields, in order: CDR3 DNA, CDR3 protein, D gene, J gene, V gene, clone size. A D gene is named only where the DNA matches it firmly. Clone size is stated in some rows and not others, as once, few, many or a class when expanded.

TGTGCCAGCTCACCACGCTCTCCGGGACAGGCCTACGAGCAGTACTTC,CASSPRSPGQAYEQYF,TRBD1,TRBJ2-7,TRBV18,-
TGTGCTAGTGCCCCGGGAGCGGGGAGCTACGAGCAGTACTTC,CASAPGAGSYEQYF,TRBD2,TRBJ2-7,TRBV12-5,-
TGTGCCACCAGCAAACAGGGGGCGGTTGGCGATACGCAGTATTTT,CATSKQGAVGDTQYF,TRBD1,TRBJ2-3,TRBV15,few
TGTGCCAGCAGCCCCTCGGGGGACGAAAAACTGTTTTTT,CASSPSGDEKLFF,-,TRBJ1-4,TRBV7-9,-
TGTGCCAGCTCTCACACCAAGACACCTTACGAGCAGTACTTC,CASSHTKTPYEQYF,-,TRBJ2-7,TRBV18,few
TGTGCCAGCAGCTTCCCACCGGGACGGCTCTACAATGAGCAGTTCTTC,CASSFPPGRLYNEQFF,-,TRBJ2-1,TRBV11-2,once
TGCGCCAGCAGCCGGACTGGCACAGTCTATAATTCACCCCTCCACTTT,CASSRTGTVYNSPLHF,-,TRBJ1-6,TRBV4-1,few
TGTGCCAGCAGCATAAGGGACAGACGCTCCTACAATGAGCAGTTCTTC,CASSIRDRRSYNEQFF,TRBD1,TRBJ2-1,TRBV7-2,-
TGCAGCTACCCAGTGCGAGGGTTGATTCATAATGAGCAGTTCTTC,CSYPVRGLIHNEQFF,-,TRBJ2-1,TRBV29-1,-
TGCAGCGTCGTACTGGTGAGGGAGTCCACAGATACGCAGTATTTT,CSVVLVRESTDTQYF,-,TRBJ2-3,TRBV29-1,-
TGTGCCAGCAGTGACTCGGCAGGGGGCACCGGGGAGCTGTTTTTT,CASSDSAGGTGELFF,TRBD1,TRBJ2-2,TRBV6-4,-
TGTGCCAGCAGCCTGAAAGGTGGGGGGACAGCTTACTTC,CASSLKGGGTAYF,-,TRBJ2-4,TRBV3-1,few
TGTGCCAGCAGTCCCCGGCCAGGGATATATGGCTACACCTTC,CASSPRPGIYGYTF,-,TRBJ1-2,TRBV6-1,-